One sample yielded the 27 T cell receptor beta chains listed below, sequenced in a study of siplizumab effects on memory and regulatory T cells. Profiling relied on immunoSEQ multiplex PCR, and the TCRdb table lists in-frame clones only, not all of them. The sample yields approximately 100,000 clones, around 94% seen once. The source material was non-Treg CD4+ T cells sorted from blood. The source is a human donor in good health.

The J gene is TRBJ2-7, the V gene TRBV7-8; possibly TRBD2 for D (6 bases). Looked up from germline, CDR1 is SGHVS and CDR2 is FQNEAQ. V lost 3 bases to trimming and J lost 1 base, with 13 bases between them. The CDR3 length is 15 residues. The CDR3 here is CASSFPGTGSYEQYF. The CDR3 DNA sequence: TGTGCCAGCAGCTTCCCAGGGACTGGGTCCTACGAGCAGTACTTC. Based on the CDR3 plus reference TRBV7-8 and TRBJ2-7, the full variable domain is GAGVSQSPRYKVAKRGQDVALRCDPISGHVSLFWYQQALGQGPEFLTYFQNEAQLDKSGLPSDRFFAERPEGSVSTLKIQRTQQEDSAVYLCASSFPGTGSYEQYFGPGTRLTVT.

The chain employs TRBV30 and TRBJ1-2, with D maybe TRBD1 (6 bases). With 4 bases removed from V and 6 bases from J, the gap between germline ends came to 12 bases. The CDR3 length is 12 residues. Germline values: CDR1 GTSNPN, CDR2 SVGIG (reference sequence). In DNA, the CDR3 is TGTGCCTGGACCAGGACAGAAAATGGCTACACCTTC. It encodes CAWTRTENGYTF.

The chain combines TRBV11-2 with TRBJ1-2, with 7 bases fitting TRBD1. The V gene's germline CDR1 is SGHAT and CDR2 FQNNGV. The CDR3 covers 15 residues. Unmatched junction bases numbered 11, after V lost 3 bases and J lost 7 bases. The CDR3 region has the DNA TGTGCCAGCAGCTTTTCCAGAGGGGGCGGGCGTGGCTACACCTTC. The encoded protein is CASSFSRGGGRGYTF. Full variable domain (outside the CDR3, taken from reference TRBV11-2 and TRBJ1-2): EAGVAQSPRYKIIEKRQSVAFWCNPISGHATLYWYQQILGQGPKLLIQFQNNGVVDDSQLPKDRFSAERLKGVDSTLKIQPAKLEDSAVYLCASSFSRGGGRGYTFGSGTRLTVV.

The chain links TRBV27 to TRBJ2-2; 8 bases line up with TRBD1. V lost 6 bases, J lost 1 base, and 4 bases stayed unmatched. Germline lookup yields CDR1 MNHEY and CDR2 SMNVEV (reference sequence). The CDR3 is 15 amino acids. In nucleotides, the CDR3 is TGTGCCAGCAGATGGGGACAGGTGAACACCGGGGAGCTGTTTTTT. Protein product: CASRWGQVNTGELFF.

The chain combines TRBV21-1 with TRBJ2-7. TRBV21-1 corresponds to a pseudogene. CDR3 length equals 15 residues. In DNA, the CDR3 is TGTGCCAGCAGCAAAGGTCCCCGACGACCTTACGAGCAGTACTTC. Translated, it gives CASSKGPRRPYEQYF.

In this sample, this clone turned up once. The chain joins TRBV28 to TRBJ2-6; D not certain. The ends were cut back, 7 bases at V and 0 bases at J, with 7 bases in the middle. CDR3 size: 14 residues. CDR1 MDHEN and CDR2 SYDVKM come from the germline V gene. The CDR3 spells CASTSGSGANVLTF. CDR3 nucleotide sequence: TGTGCCAGCACCTCGGGCTCTGGGGCCAACGTCCTGACTTTC.

The genes are TRBV21-1 and TRBJ2-1. TRBV21-1 is listed as a pseudogene. The CDR3 is 8 amino acids. The CDR3 nucleotides are TGTGCCAGCAGCCCGCAGTTCTTC. It yields the protein CASSPQFF.

This sequence joins TRBV21-1 and TRBJ2-7; TRBD2 is taken as the D call from the table, unchecked against the DNA. TRBV21-1 is a pseudogene. The CDR3 consists of 13 residues. This CDR3 reads CASSAYSTYEQYF. The CDR3, as DNA: TGTGCCAGCAGCGCCTATAGTACCTACGAGCAGTACTTC.

The rearrangement joins TRBV6-1 to TRBJ2-5; 8 bases are a match to TRBD1. With V trimmed by 5 bases and J by 4 bases, 9 bases remained unmatched. The CDR3 loop spans 15 amino acids. Per germline, CDR1 MNHNS and CDR2 SASEGT. The CDR3 bases are TGTGCCAGCAGTTTGACAGGGGCGGTGGGAGAGACCCAGTACTTC. Translation: CASSLTGAVGETQYF.

The rearrangement links TRBV18 to TRBJ2-7; D might be TRBD2 (6 bases). V was shortened by 4 bases and J by 7 bases, with 17 bases between the two germline ends. Germline V gives CDR1 KGHSH, CDR2 LQKENI. This CDR3 has 14 amino acids. The DNA for the CDR3 is TGTGCCAGCTCACAAGGAGGCAACCGGGAGGAGCAGTACTTC. It codes for CASSQGGNREEQYF.

The chain joins TRBV4-1 to TRBJ2-2; 10 bases map to TRBD2. The CDR3 extends over 18 amino acids. The V and J ends lost 3 bases and 1 base, in that order; junction bases with no gene match: 8. Germline V gives CDR1 MGHRA, CDR2 YSYEKL. This CDR3 is CASSQHPSGSGNTGELFF. DNA for the CDR3: TGCGCCAGCAGCCAGCACCCTAGCGGGAGCGGGAACACCGGGGAGCTGTTTTTT.

This clone was recorded only once. The DNA of the CDR3 is TGTGCCTGGAGCGCAGGGGGCGCCGAATACGGCTACACCTTC. Encoded protein: CAWSAGGAEYGYTF. The chain has TRBV30 and TRBJ1-2; 8 bases are shared with TRBD1. Trimming took 3 bases from V and 8 from J; bases not matched to a gene: 11. CDR1 GTSNPN and CDR2 SVGIG come from the germline V gene (reference sequence). This CDR3 is built from 14 residues.

The CDR3 DNA is TGTGCCAGCAGTTACGAGGGGGGACTAGAGAAGTATTTT. Amino acids: CASSYEGGLEKYF. The V gene is TRBV6-6, the J gene TRBJ2-3, with 8 bases that match TRBD2. Losses at the gene ends were 2 bases for V and 13 bases for J; bases not matched to a gene: 8. The CDR3 consists of 13 residues. The germline V gene encodes CDR1 MNHNY and CDR2 SVGAGI (reference sequence).

The J gene is TRBJ2-2, the V gene TRBV5-1, with TRBD2 as a possible D gene (5 bases). This CDR3 contains 17 residues. V was cut by 4 bases and J by 2 bases, with 18 bases left in between. Germline V gene lookup returns CDR1 SGHRS and CDR2 YFSETQ. CDR3 nucleotide sequence: TGCGCCAGCAGCCCCTTGGACGGGATCTTTAACACCGGGGAGCTGTTTTTT. Translation gives CASSPLDGIFNTGELFF.

As concerns this clone: The junction and the germline gene differ at one end; a read error may be behind it. This chain uses TRBV15 with TRBJ2-7, with 10 bases matching TRBD2. Germline V gene lookup returns CDR1 LNHNV and CDR2 YYDKDF (reference sequence). CDR3 length equals 13 residues. The CDR3 DNA reads TGTGCCACCGGCAGCGGGAGGGCCAACGAGCAGTACTTC. This codes for CATGSGRANEQYF.

The chain couples TRBV6-1 to TRBJ2-2; possible D gene TRBD2, 6 bases. Looked up from germline, CDR1 is MNHNS and CDR2 is SASEGT. This CDR3 region has 15 residues. V lost 10 bases to trimming and J lost 6 bases, with 21 bases between them. The CDR3 spells CATVPPPIAAGELFF. CDR3 bases: TGTGCCACCGTCCCCCCTCCGATAGCGGCCGGGGAGCTGTTTTTT.

This sequence joins TRBV7-9 and TRBJ2-3; tentatively, D is TRBD2 (5 bases). This CDR3 is built from 14 residues. Trimming removed 0 bases at V and 3 bases at J, with 7 bases between. Germline V CDR1 and CDR2: SEHNR, FQNEAQ (reference sequence). The CDR3, as DNA: TGTGCCAGCAGCTTAGCGGGAGCGACAGATACGCAGTATTTT. It encodes CASSLAGATDTQYF.

The chain uses TRBV28 and TRBJ1-4, with 7 bases that match TRBD1. Trimming at V came to 4 bases and at J to 7 bases, leaving 6 bases not matched to a gene. From germline, CDR1 is MDHEN and CDR2 SYDVKM. This CDR3 comprises 14 residues. The CDR3 protein is CASSYPRGSEKLFF. CDR3 coding DNA: TGTGCCAGCAGTTATCCCAGGGGGAGTGAAAAACTGTTTTTT.

The chain combines TRBV7-6 with TRBJ2-3; TRBD2 matches 9 bases. The CDR3 has 17 amino acids. The V segment lost 5 bases and the J segment 4 bases; nucleotides outside the gene matches: 13. CDR1 is SGHVS, CDR2 FNYEAQ, per germline. CDR3 in amino acids: CASSLRWASGKADTQYF. In DNA form, the CDR3 reads TGTGCCAGCAGCCTAAGGTGGGCTAGCGGGAAAGCAGATACGCAGTATTTT.

The V and J genes are TRBV2 and TRBJ2-1; D gene ambiguous. V lost 6 bases, J lost 0 bases, and 12 bases lay in between. There are 15 residues in the CDR3. Germline values: CDR1 SNHLY, CDR2 FYNNEI. As DNA, the CDR3 is TGTGCCAGCAGCCTCACAGATGCCTCCTACAATGAGCAGTTCTTC. It specifies CASSLTDASYNEQFF.

This chain uses TRBV21-1 with TRBJ2-7. TRBV21-1 is a pseudogene locus. This CDR3 is 10 amino acids long. This CDR3 reads CASSKNEQYF. In nucleotides, the CDR3 is TGTGCCAGCAGCAAAAACGAGCAGTACTTC.

This clone was detected a few times. This chain joins TRBV9 and TRBJ2-2; the D is unclear. This CDR3 comprises 14 residues. Trimming left V 0 bases short and J 4 bases short, with 7 bases between. Per germline, CDR1 SGDLS and CDR2 YYNGEE. As DNA, the CDR3 is TGTGCCAGCAGCGTAGCTCCATCCACCGGGGAGCTGTTTTTT. Translating it yields CASSVAPSTGELFF. The variable domain in full, completed from reference TRBV9 and TRBJ2-2, reads DSGVTQTPKHLITATGQRVTLRCSPRSGDLSVYWYQQSLDQGLQFLIQYYNGEERAKGNILERFSAQQFPDLHSELNLSSLELGDSALYFCASSVAPSTGELFFGEGSRLTVL.

This clone was detected once. The chain joins TRBV7-3 to TRBJ2-1; D perhaps matches TRBD1 (5 bases). The CDR3 totals 15 residues. CDR1 is SGHTA and CDR2 is FQGTGA in the germline V gene. The germline V and J ends were trimmed by 1 base and 7 bases, with 14 bases remaining between them. This chain's CDR3 is CASSLSIGPGNEQFF. The CDR3 DNA is TGTGCCAGCAGCTTAAGTATCGGGCCAGGGAATGAGCAGTTCTTC.

V gene TRBV2 combines with J gene TRBJ2-7; no reliable D call. CDR3 length: 11 amino acids. Germline loops: CDR1 SNHLY, CDR2 FYNNEI. V shed 5 bases and J shed 0 bases, with 2 bases lying between them. CDR3 sequence reads: CASSYSYEQYF. CDR3 in DNA: TGTGCCAGCAGTTACTCCTACGAGCAGTACTTC.

The gene calls are TRBV5-3 and TRBJ1-2; 11 bases map to TRBD1. TRBV5-3 is flagged as an ORF with uncertain function. Losses at the gene ends were 8 bases for V and 6 bases for J; bases not matched to a gene: 9. This CDR3 comprises 14 residues. The CDR3 loop is CASSPPGQGDGYTF. The CDR3 region has the DNA TGTGCCAGCAGCCCGCCGGGACAGGGGGATGGCTACACCTTC.

The V call is TRBV28, the J call TRBJ1-1, with no clear D. Germline CDR1 and CDR2: MDHEN and SYDVKM. The CDR3 extends over 12 amino acids. V lost 6 bases and J lost 10, with 15 bases in between. The CDR3 DNA sequence: TGTGCCAGCAGCAACCCCCCCCCTAGAGCTTTCTTT. Encoded protein: CASSNPPPRAFF.

This chain connects TRBV23-1 to TRBJ2-7; D gene uncertain. TRBV23-1 is flagged as an ORF with uncertain function. V lost 0 bases, J lost 5 bases, and 20 bases lay in between. The CDR3 spans 17 residues. In nucleotides, the CDR3 is TGCGCCAGCAGTCAATCGGTCGGGCCTATCGTATCCCACGAGCAGTACTTC. This translates into CASSQSVGPIVSHEQYF.